The source of this TCR beta chain is a study of vaccination effects on CD4 cells after COVID-19. Across the whole study: The culture medium for around 2 million PBMC per well included about 9.2 IU/ml IL-2 and about 9.1 ug/ml peptides. General study results and limits: By a late point after vaccination, infection- and vaccine-induced clones had shrunk markedly through clonal contraction. Only a single clone (1 of 255 vaccine-induced clones in healthy vaccinees) cross-reacted with common cold coronaviruses.

The repertoire was sequenced with immunoSEQ multiplex PCR; TCRdb's copy has only in-frame clones and lacks some. The top ten hold about 2.5% of the sample, which has about 73,000 clones, over 65% seen once. It was after approximately 11 days of culture that CD4+ T cells were isolated. Participants got two doses of BNT162b2 or mRNA-1273 vaccine. As for this clone: The antigen is not known.

The CDR3 has 14 amino acids. From germline, CDR1 is SGHKS and CDR2 YYEKEE (reference sequence). Trimming removed 4 bases at V and 4 bases at J, with 11 bases between. The sequences come from CD4+ T cells from PBMCs cultured without peptide, collected after COVID-19 vaccination. The V and J genes are TRBV5-5 and TRBJ2-2, with D unclear. The source of this sequence is a human donor who received a COVID-19 vaccine. CDR3 protein: CASSPAWGTGELFF. The CDR3 bases are TGTGCCAGCAGCCCCGCCTGGGGCACCGGGGAGCTGTTTTTT.